These T cell receptor beta chains were read from a single sample in a study of early T cells in non-severe SARS-CoV-2 infection. TCRdb reprocessed the 5' RACE reads via MiXCR and lists one record per CDR3 protein. The data show approximately 77,000 distinct CDR3 sequences, with 9.5% to 15% seen just once and about 3.5% held by the top ten. The material sequenced was whole blood. The receptors shown here come from an adult who was a healthcare worker with PCR-confirmed SARS-CoV-2 infection or an uninfected control (not recorded which). The CDR3 runs from the conserved cysteine through the conserved F or W. Each record gives: J gene, V gene, CDR3 length, D gene, clone size, CDR3 DNA, CDR3 protein. A D gene is named only where the DNA matches it firmly. Rows give clone size only sometimes, using once, few, many, or a class for an expanded clone.

>TRBJ2-1|TRBV9|16|TRBD2|NA
TGTGCCAGCAGCCTAGGAACTAGCGGTGTACAGGGTGAGCAGTTCTTC
CASSLGTSGVQGEQFF
>TRBJ2-7|TRBV6-4|16|NA|many
TGTGCCAGCAGCAACGCAGAAAATGGGGAAACCTACGAGCAGTACTTC
CASSNAENGETYEQYF
>TRBJ2-1|TRBV7-2|13|NA|few
TGTGCCAGCAGCCGGCCCGCAGCGGGTGAGCAGTTCTTC
CASSRPAAGEQFF
>TRBJ2-7|TRBV20-1|13|TRBD2|many
TGCAGTGCTGGGTCGCTAGCGGGAGGAGAGCAGTACTTC
CSAGSLAGGEQYF
>TRBJ2-5|TRBV28|14|NA|many
TGTGCCAGCAGCCCCAGACAGCCGGAAGAGACCCAGTACTTC
CASSPRQPEETQYF
>TRBJ1-2|TRBV12-3/TRBV12-4|13|NA|NA
TGTGCCAGCAGTCCAACAGGGACTAGTGGCTACACCTTC
CASSPTGTSGYTF
>TRBJ2-7|TRBV19|11|NA|many
TGTGCCAGTAGTCGGGCAGGGGAGCAGTACTTC
CASSRAGEQYF
>TRBJ1-4|TRBV7-2|13|NA|many
TGTGCCAGCAGCCGAGCAACTAATGAAAAACTGTTTTTT
CASSRATNEKLFF
>TRBJ2-2|TRBV19|14|NA|few
TGTGCCAGTAGTATAGCGGGGGCCGCCGGGGAGCTGTTTTTT
CASSIAGAAGELFF
>TRBJ2-1|TRBV29-1|16|TRBD2|few
TGCAGCGTTGAAGACTCACCGGGACTAGCCTACAATGAGCAGTTCTTC
CSVEDSPGLAYNEQFF
>TRBJ1-5|TRBV7-6|16|TRBD1|few
TGTGCCAGCAGCTTATTCCGGGACAGTAGCAATCAGCCCCAGCATTTT
CASSLFRDSSNQPQHF
>TRBJ1-5|TRBV28|13|NA|NA
TGTGCCAGCCGTTCCCTATCTTATCAGCCCCAGCATTTT
CASRSLSYQPQHF
>TRBJ2-1|TRBV14|14|NA|NA
TGTGCCAGCAGTTGGAGGGACCATTACAATGAGCAGTTCTTC
CASSWRDHYNEQFF
>TRBJ2-3|TRBV28|13|NA|few
TGTGCCAGCAGTCTCCCCCCCACAGATACGCAGTATTTT
CASSLPPTDTQYF
>TRBJ2-7|TRBV4-1|15|TRBD2|NA
TGCGCCAGCAGCCAAGGACTAGCGGGAGACTACGAGCAGTACTTC
CASSQGLAGDYEQYF
>TRBJ2-7|TRBV4-1|15|TRBD2|many
TGCGCCAGCAGCCCGGGCCTAGCGGGAGACCGGGAGCAGTACTTC
CASSPGLAGDREQYF
>TRBJ2-1|TRBV5-1|14|NA|NA
TGCGCCAGCAGCTTGTCGACACCGGGGTATGAGCAGTTCTTC
CASSLSTPGYEQFF
>TRBJ2-3|TRBV20-1|16|TRBD2|NA
TGCAGTGCTAGCCACCTAGGGCGGGACTACACAGATACGCAGTATTTT
CSASHLGRDYTDTQYF
>TRBJ2-5|TRBV12-3/TRBV12-4|15|TRBD2|NA
TGTGCCAGCACCGAGACTAGCGGAGGAGGAGAGACCCAGTACTTC
CASTETSGGGETQYF
>TRBJ2-3|TRBV18|16|NA|NA
TGTGCCAGCTCACCACCGGCCCCAGAGGACACAGATACGCAGTATTTT
CASSPPAPEDTDTQYF
>TRBJ2-3|TRBV28|15|TRBD2|once
TGTGCCAGCAGATTAGCGGGAGTAAGGGCAGATACGCAGTATTTT
CASRLAGVRADTQYF
>TRBJ2-1|TRBV27|14|NA|many
TGTGCCAGCAGTTCCCCGGAACAGTTCAATGAGCAGTTCTTC
CASSSPEQFNEQFF
>TRBJ2-7|TRBV5-5|14|TRBD1|few
TGTGCCAGCAGCTTGACAGGGGCGACCTACGAGCAGTACTTC
CASSLTGATYEQYF
>TRBJ2-7|TRBV7-8|13|NA|few
TGTGCCAGCAGCACCCAGCGGGTCGGCGAGCAGTACTTC
CASSTQRVGEQYF
>TRBJ2-2|TRBV7-9|20|TRBD2|NA
TGTGCCAGCAGCTTAGCGCTCCCAGGGGCGGGAGGACGTCTCACCGGGGAGCTGTTTTTT
CASSLALPGAGGRLTGELFF
>TRBJ2-3|TRBV20-1|15|TRBD2|once
TGCAGTGCTAGAGATGATAGCGGGGAGGCAGATACGCAGTATTTT
CSARDDSGEADTQYF